What follows is one T cell receptor beta chain and its context. Its specificity is not known. One end of the junction does not line up with germline, which may come from a read error. This CDR3 region has 13 residues. Germline assignment: CDR1 MDHEN and CDR2 SYDVKM. Breast cancer patients provided tissue from their axillary draining lymph nodes. This record belongs to a study of breast tumors, draining lymph nodes, adjacent tissues. Study-wide results and limits: Luminal-like breast cancer showed significantly higher tumor–nontumor repertoire similarity than basal-like. Data only fit, rather than demonstrated, lymph node origin of most tumor T cells. Tumor repertoires ranked between lymph nodes and nontumor tissue in diversity, with V and J gene preferences. Most tumor T cells seemingly derive from lymph node, then expand in tumor.

TCRdb recomputed calls from the multiplex PCR reads with MiXCR, one row per CDR3 protein. The repertoire includes roughly 110,000 distinct CDR3 sequences, less than 40% of them detected once, and approximately 5% sits in the top ten. The gene calls are TRBV28 and TRBJ2-5, with D perhaps matching TRBD1 (5 bases). The sample was axillary lymph node tissue. The source is a female donor with breast cancer. Some clones in this sample may be carry-over from other donors' samples. Here the CDR3 reads CASNQGHQETRYF. For the CDR3, the DNA is TGTGCCAGCAACCAGGGCCACCAAGAGACCCGGTACTTC.